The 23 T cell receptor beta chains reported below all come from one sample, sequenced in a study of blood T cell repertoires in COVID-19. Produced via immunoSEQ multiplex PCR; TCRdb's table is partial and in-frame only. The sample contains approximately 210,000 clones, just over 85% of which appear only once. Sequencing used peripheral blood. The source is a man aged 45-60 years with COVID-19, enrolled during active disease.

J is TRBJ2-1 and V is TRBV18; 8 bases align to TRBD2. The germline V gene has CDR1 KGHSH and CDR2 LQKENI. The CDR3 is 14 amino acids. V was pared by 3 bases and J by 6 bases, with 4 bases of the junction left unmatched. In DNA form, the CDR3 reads TGTGCCAGCTCACCCCTAGCGGGTATCAATGAGCAGTTCTTC. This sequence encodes CASSPLAGINEQFF.

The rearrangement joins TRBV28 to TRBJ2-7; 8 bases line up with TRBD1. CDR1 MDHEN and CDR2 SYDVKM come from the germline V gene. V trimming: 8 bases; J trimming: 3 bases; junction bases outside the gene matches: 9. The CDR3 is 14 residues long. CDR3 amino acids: CASSYRGVSYEQYF. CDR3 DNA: TGTGCCAGCTCCTACAGGGGGGTTAGCTACGAGCAGTACTTC.

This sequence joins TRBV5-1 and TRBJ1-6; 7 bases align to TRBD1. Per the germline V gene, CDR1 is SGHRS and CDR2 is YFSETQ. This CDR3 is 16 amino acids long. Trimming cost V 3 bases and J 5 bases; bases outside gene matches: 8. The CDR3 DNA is TGCGCCAGCAGCTACGCTCCCGGGACAGATAATTCACCCCTCCACTTT. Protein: CASSYAPGTDNSPLHF.

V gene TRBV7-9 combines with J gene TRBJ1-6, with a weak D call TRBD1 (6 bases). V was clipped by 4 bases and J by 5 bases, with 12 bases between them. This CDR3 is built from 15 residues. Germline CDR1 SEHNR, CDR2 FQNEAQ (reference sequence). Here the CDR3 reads CASSSPGHNNSPLHF. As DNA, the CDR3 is TGTGCCAGCAGCTCACCGGGACACAATAATTCACCCCTCCACTTT.

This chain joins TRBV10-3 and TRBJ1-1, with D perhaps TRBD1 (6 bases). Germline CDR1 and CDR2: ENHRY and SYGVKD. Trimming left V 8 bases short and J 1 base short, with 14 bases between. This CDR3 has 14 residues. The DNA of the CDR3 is TGTGCCATCCAGTCGAGGGGACAGAACACTGAAGCTTTCTTT. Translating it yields CAIQSRGQNTEAFF.

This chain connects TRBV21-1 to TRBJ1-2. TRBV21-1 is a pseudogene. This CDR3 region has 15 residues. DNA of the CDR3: TGTGCCAGCAGCAACCCCGGGATAGCAGTTTCCGGCTACACCTTC. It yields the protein CASSNPGIAVSGYTF.

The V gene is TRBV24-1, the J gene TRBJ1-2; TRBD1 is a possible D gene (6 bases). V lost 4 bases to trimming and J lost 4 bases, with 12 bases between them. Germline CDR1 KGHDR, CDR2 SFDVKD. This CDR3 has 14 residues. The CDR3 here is CATSDPTGGYGYTF. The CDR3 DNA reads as TGTGCCACCAGTGACCCGACAGGAGGCTATGGCTACACCTTC.

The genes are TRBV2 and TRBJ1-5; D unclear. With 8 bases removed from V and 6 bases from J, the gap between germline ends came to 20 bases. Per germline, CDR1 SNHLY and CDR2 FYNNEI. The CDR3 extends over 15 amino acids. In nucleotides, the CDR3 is TGTGCCAGCGGTAGCCGGGAAATTTCAGGTCAGCCCCAGCATTTT. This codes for CASGSREISGQPQHF.

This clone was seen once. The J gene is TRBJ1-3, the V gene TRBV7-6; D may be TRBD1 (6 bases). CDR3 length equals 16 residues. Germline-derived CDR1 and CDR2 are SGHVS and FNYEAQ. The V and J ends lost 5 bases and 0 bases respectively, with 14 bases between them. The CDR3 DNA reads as TGTGCCAGCAGCAACCCTCGGGACACCTCTGGAAACACCATATATTTT. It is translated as CASSNPRDTSGNTIYF.

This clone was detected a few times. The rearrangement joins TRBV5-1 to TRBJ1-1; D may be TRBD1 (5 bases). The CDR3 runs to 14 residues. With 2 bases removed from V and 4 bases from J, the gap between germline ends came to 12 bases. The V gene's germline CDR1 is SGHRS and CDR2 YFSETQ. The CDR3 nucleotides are TGCGCCAGCAGCTTCTTGGGGGGTGGCACTGAAGCTTTCTTT. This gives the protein CASSFLGGGTEAFF.

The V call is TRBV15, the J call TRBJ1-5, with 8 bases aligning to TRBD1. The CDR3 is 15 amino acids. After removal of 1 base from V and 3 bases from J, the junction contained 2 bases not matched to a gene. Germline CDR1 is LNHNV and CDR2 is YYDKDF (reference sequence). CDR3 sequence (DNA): TGTGCCACCAGCAGAGCAGGGGGCCCCAATCAGCCCCAGCATTTT. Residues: CATSRAGGPNQPQHF.

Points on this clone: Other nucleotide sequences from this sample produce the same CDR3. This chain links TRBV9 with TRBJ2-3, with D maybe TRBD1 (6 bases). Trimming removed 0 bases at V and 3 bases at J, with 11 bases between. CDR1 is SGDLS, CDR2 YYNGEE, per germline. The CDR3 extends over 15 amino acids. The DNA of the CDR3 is TGTGCCAGCAGCGTAGTGGGGCAGGGGACAGATACGCAGTATTTT. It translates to CASSVVGQGTDTQYF. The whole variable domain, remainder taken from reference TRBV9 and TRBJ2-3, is DSGVTQTPKHLITATGQRVTLRCSPRSGDLSVYWYQQSLDQGLQFLIQYYNGEERAKGNILERFSAQQFPDLHSELNLSSLELGDSALYFCASSVVGQGTDTQYFGPGTRLTVL.

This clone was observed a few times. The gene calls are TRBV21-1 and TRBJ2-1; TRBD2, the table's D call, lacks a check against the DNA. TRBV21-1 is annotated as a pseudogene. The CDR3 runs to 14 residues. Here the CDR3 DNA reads TGTGCCAGCAAACCGGTTAGCTCCTACAATGAGCAGTTCTTC. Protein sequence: CASKPVSSYNEQFF.

DNA for the CDR3: TGTGCCAGCAGCCCCGGGTTTAGAGAAAAACTGTTTTTT. The encoded protein is CASSPGFREKLFF. The chain has TRBV7-6 and TRBJ1-4; the D is unclear. Trimming took off 5 bases at V and 8 bases at J, with 12 bases between the two ends. The CDR3 is 13 amino acids. The V gene's germline CDR1 is SGHVS and CDR2 FNYEAQ.

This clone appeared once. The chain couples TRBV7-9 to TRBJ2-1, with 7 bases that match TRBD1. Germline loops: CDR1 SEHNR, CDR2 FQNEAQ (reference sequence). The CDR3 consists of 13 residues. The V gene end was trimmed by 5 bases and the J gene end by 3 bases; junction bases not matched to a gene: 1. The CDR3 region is CASSRDSYNEQFF. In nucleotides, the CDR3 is TGTGCCAGCAGCCGGGACAGCTACAATGAGCAGTTCTTC.

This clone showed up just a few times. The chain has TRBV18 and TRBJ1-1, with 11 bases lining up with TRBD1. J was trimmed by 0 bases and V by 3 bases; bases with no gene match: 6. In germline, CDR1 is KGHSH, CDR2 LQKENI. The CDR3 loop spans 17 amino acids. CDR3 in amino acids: CASSPPGTGGMNTEAFF. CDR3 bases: TGTGCCAGCTCACCTCCCGGGACAGGGGGGATGAACACTGAAGCTTTCTTT. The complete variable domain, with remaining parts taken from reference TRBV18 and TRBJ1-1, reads NAGVMQNPRHLVRRRGQEARLRCSPMKGHSHVYWYRQLPEEGLKFMVYLQKENIIDESGMPKERFSAEFPKEGPSILRIQQVVRGDSAAYFCASSPPGTGGMNTEAFFGQGTRLTVV.

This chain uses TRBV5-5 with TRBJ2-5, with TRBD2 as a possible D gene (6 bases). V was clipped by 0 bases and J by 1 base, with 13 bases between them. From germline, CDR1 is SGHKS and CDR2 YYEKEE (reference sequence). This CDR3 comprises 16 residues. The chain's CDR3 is CASSLAPASAQETQYF. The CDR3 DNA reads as TGTGCCAGCAGCTTGGCCCCCGCTAGCGCCCAAGAGACCCAGTACTTC.

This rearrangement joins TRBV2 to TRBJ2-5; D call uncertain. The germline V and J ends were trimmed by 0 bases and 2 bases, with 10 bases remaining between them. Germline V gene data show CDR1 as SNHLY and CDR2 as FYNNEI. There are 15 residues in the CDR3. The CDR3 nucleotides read TGTGCCAGCAGTGAAGCGGGCAGGAAACAAGAGACCCAGTACTTC. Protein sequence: CASSEAGRKQETQYF.

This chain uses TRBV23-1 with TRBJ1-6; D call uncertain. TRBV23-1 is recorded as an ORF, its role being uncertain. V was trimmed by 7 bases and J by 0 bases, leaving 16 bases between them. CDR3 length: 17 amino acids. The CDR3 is CASITGGRSSYNSPLHF. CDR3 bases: TGCGCCAGCATTACCGGAGGCCGGAGCTCCTATAATTCACCCCTCCACTTT.

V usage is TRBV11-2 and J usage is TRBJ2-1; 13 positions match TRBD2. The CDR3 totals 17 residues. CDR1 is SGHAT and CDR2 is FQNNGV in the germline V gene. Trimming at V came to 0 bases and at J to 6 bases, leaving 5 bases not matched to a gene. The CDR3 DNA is TGTGCCAGCAGCTTAGAGGGACTAGCGGGGTTTTCCAATGAGCAGTTCTTC. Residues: CASSLEGLAGFSNEQFF.

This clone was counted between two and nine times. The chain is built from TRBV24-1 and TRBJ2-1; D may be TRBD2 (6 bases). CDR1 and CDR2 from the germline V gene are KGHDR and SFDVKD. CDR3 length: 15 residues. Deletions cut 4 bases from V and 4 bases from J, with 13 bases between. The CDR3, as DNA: TGTGCCACCAGTGAGTCTCGGGGGTTTTACAATGAGCAGTTCTTC. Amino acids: CATSESRGFYNEQFF.

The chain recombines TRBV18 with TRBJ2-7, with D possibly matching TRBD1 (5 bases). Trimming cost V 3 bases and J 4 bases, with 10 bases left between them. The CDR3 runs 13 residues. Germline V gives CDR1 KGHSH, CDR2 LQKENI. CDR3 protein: CASSPARQYEQYF. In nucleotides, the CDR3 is TGTGCCAGCTCACCTGCCAGACAGTACGAGCAGTACTTC. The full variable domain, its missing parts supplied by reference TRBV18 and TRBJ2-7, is NAGVMQNPRHLVRRRGQEARLRCSPMKGHSHVYWYRQLPEEGLKFMVYLQKENIIDESGMPKERFSAEFPKEGPSILRIQQVVRGDSAAYFCASSPARQYEQYFGPGTRLTVT.

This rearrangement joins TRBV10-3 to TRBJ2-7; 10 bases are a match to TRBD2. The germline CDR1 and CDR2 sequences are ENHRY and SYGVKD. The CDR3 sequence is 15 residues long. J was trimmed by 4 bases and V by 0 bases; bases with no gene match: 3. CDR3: CAISESGLASYEQYF. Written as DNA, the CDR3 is TGTGCCATCAGTGAGTCGGGACTAGCGTCTTACGAGCAGTACTTC.